This TCR beta chain was identified in a study of cytomegalovirus exposure and HLA in healthy donors. Background on the study: Among 150 million to 200 million T cells, an earlier analysis found 117 million unique TCR beta sequences.

In the case of this clone: As yet, its antigen is unknown. One end of the junction varies from germline; a read error may be responsible.

CDR1 and CDR2 from the germline V gene are SNHLY and FYNNEI. The CDR3 has 15 residues. The study's findings and limits: Most of the CMV-associated TCR beta chains (in a later analysis) appeared to be HLA-restricted.

The PCR contained 60 Vbeta and 13 Jbeta primers. The repertoire was sequenced with immunoSEQ multiplex PCR; TCRdb's copy has only in-frame clones and lacks some. The sample includes 150,000 to 200,000 clones, 84% of them seen just once. Sequencing was performed on PBMCs. The clonotype comes from a boy between 5 and 17 years old in good health and CMV-seronegative. The rearrangement uses TRBV2 and TRBJ2-1; 9 positions agree with TRBD2. The CDR3 region is CASNEIAGVINEQFF. CDR3 coding DNA: TGTGCCAGCAATGAAATAGCGGGAGTAATCAATGAGCAGTTCTTC.